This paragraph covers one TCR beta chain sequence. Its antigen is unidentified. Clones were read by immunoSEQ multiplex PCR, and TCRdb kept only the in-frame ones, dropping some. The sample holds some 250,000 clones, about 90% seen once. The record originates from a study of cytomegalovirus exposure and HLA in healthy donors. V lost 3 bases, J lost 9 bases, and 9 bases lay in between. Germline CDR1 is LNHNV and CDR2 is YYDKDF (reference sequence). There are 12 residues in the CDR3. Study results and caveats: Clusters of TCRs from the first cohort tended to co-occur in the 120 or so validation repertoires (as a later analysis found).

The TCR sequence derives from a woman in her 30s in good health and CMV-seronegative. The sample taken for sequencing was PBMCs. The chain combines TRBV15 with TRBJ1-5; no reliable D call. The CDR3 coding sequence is TGTGCCACCAGCAGTCGTCATAGGCCCCAGCATTTT. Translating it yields CATSSRHRPQHF.